These 13 T cell receptor beta chains came from one sample sequenced in a study of T-cell memory formation after mild COVID-19. TCRdb re-analysed the 5' RACE reads in MiXCR, keeping a single row per CDR3 protein. Of around 200,000 distinct CDR3 sequences in the sample, approximately 17% were seen once. The sequenced material came from PBMCs or a T cell subset sorted from them (not recorded which). These receptor sequences come from a man younger than 35 who had mild COVID-19 (a few samples of this study predate the infection). Cell type and time point are not known.

The DNA for the CDR3 is TGCAGTGCTGACCGGGGGATGAACACTGAAGCTTTCTTT. This translates into CSADRGMNTEAFF. V usage is TRBV20-1 and J usage is TRBJ1-1; maybe TRBD1 (5 bases). CDR3 length equals 13 residues. Germline-derived CDR1 and CDR2 are DFQATT and SNEGSKA (reference sequence). Trimming removed 5 bases from V and 0 bases from J, with 10 bases in between.

The rearrangement joins TRBV19 to TRBJ2-2; D is ambiguous. CDR3 length: 12 residues. V lost 6 bases, J lost 6 bases, and 8 bases lay in between. Per germline, CDR1 LNHDA and CDR2 SQIVND (reference sequence). The CDR3 spells CASRTQAGELFF. In DNA form, the CDR3 reads TGTGCCAGTAGGACTCAGGCCGGGGAGCTGTTTTTT.

There are many counts of this clonotype. The chain combines TRBV19 with TRBJ2-7; D is unresolved. CDR3 length: 12 residues. CDR1 LNHDA and CDR2 SQIVND come from the germline V gene (reference sequence). V lost 5 bases to trimming and J lost 1 base, with 6 bases between them. The CDR3 DNA follows: TGTGCCAGTAGTTCCGGTTCCTACGAGCAGTACTTC. It specifies CASSSGSYEQYF.

This clonotype was found a few times. The chain has TRBV20-1 and TRBJ2-3; 11 bases match TRBD2. V lost 6 bases, J lost 0 bases, and 5 bases stayed unmatched. The germline V gene has CDR1 DFQATT and CDR2 SNEGSKA (reference sequence). CDR3 length: 15 residues. The CDR3 reads CSAPSGGTSTDTQYF. The CDR3, as DNA: TGCAGTGCCCCTAGCGGGGGGACTAGCACAGATACGCAGTATTTT.

The CDR3 here is CASSFGTGATNEKLFF. The CDR3 DNA reads TGTGCCAGCAGCTTTGGTACGGGCGCAACTAATGAAAAACTGTTTTTT. This chain connects TRBV5-5 to TRBJ1-4; D ambiguous. This CDR3 comprises 16 residues. The germline V gene has CDR1 SGHKS and CDR2 YYEKEE (reference sequence). Trimming removed 2 bases at V and 0 bases at J, with 11 bases between.

This chain connects TRBV7-8 to TRBJ1-6; D ambiguous. Per germline, CDR1 SGHVS and CDR2 FQNEAQ. There are 15 residues in the CDR3. V was clipped by 2 bases and J by 6 bases, with 11 bases between them. The CDR3 nucleotides are TGTGCCAGCAGCTTACAGCATCCCTTTAATTCACCCCTCCACTTT. Residues: CASSLQHPFNSPLHF. The whole variable domain, filled in from reference TRBV7-8 and TRBJ1-6, reads GAGVSQSPRYKVAKRGQDVALRCDPISGHVSLFWYQQALGQGPEFLTYFQNEAQLDKSGLPSDRFFAERPEGSVSTLKIQRTQQEDSAVYLCASSLQHPFNSPLHFGNGTRLTVT.

This clonotype has ten or more counts. The chain joins TRBV6-6 to TRBJ2-7, with 10 bases matching TRBD1. V lost 2 bases, J lost 2 bases, and 6 bases stayed unmatched. This CDR3 is built from 16 residues. Germline values: CDR1 MNHNY, CDR2 SVGAGI (reference sequence). CDR3 DNA sequence: TGTGCCAGCAGTTACAGACAGGGGGCCTCGACCTACGAGCAGTACGTC. Translating gives CASSYRQGASTYEQYV.

This clonotype was detected only a few times. This sequence joins TRBV20-1 and TRBJ2-3; no clear D. CDR3 length: 15 amino acids. Germline loops: CDR1 DFQATT, CDR2 SNEGSKA (reference sequence). Between the trimmed V and J ends, which lost 0 bases and 2 bases, there was a span of 12 bases. CDR3 in amino acids: CSARDGVASTDTQYF. The CDR3 DNA sequence: TGCAGTGCTAGAGATGGGGTAGCTTCCACAGATACGCAGTATTTT.

Here the CDR3 DNA reads TGTGCCAGCAGCCGATTGGGGGGACGGCAAGAGACCCAGTACTTC. This translates into CASSRLGGRQETQYF. The genes are TRBV28 and TRBJ2-5; D is perhaps TRBD2 (6 bases). There are 15 residues in the CDR3. The germline V gene encodes CDR1 MDHEN and CDR2 SYDVKM. V was trimmed by 6 bases and J by 2 bases, leaving 16 bases between them.

The V and J genes are TRBV4-2 and TRBJ1-6, with 8 bases aligning to TRBD1. Germline CDR1 and CDR2: LGHNA and YNFKEQ. J gave up 5 bases and V 0 bases, and 6 bases lay outside the gene matches. The CDR3 is 17 amino acids. The CDR3 DNA reads TGTGCCAGCAGCCAAGAATGGCAGGGGGCGGATAATTCACCCCTCCACTTT. This sequence encodes CASSQEWQGADNSPLHF.

The V gene is TRBV6-4, the J gene TRBJ2-3; the match to TRBD2 covers 9 bases. The CDR3 length is 19 residues. Germline-derived CDR1 and CDR2 are MRHNA and SNTAGT. The trim removed 2 bases at V and 0 bases at J, leaving 12 bases unmatched. The CDR3 spells CASSDERGETRRSTDTQYF. The DNA of the CDR3 is TGTGCCAGCAGTGACGAGCGGGGGGAAACACGGCGTAGCACAGATACGCAGTATTTT.

For the CDR3, the DNA is TGTGCCAGCAGCTTGAGTCGAGCGGGGGCAGGAGAGCAGTACGTC. Protein sequence: CASSLSRAGAGEQYV. The chain combines TRBV5-6 with TRBJ2-7; 8 positions match TRBD2. Trimming took 1 base from V and 7 from J; bases not matched to a gene: 10. The germline gives CDR1 SGHDT, CDR2 YYEEEE. The length of the CDR3 is 15 residues.

This clonotype was recorded only once. As the CDR3 is not closed by the conserved phenylalanine or tryptophan, this likely results from a read error. The chain uses TRBV29-1 and TRBJ1-1; the D is unclear. The germline V gene encodes CDR1 SQVTM and CDR2 ANQGSEA. The V and J ends lost 2 bases and 4 bases respectively, with 5 bases between them. The CDR3 has 11 amino acids. CDR3 region: CSVERPTEAFS. As DNA, the CDR3 is TGCAGCGTTGAACGGCCCACTGAAGCTTTCTCT.